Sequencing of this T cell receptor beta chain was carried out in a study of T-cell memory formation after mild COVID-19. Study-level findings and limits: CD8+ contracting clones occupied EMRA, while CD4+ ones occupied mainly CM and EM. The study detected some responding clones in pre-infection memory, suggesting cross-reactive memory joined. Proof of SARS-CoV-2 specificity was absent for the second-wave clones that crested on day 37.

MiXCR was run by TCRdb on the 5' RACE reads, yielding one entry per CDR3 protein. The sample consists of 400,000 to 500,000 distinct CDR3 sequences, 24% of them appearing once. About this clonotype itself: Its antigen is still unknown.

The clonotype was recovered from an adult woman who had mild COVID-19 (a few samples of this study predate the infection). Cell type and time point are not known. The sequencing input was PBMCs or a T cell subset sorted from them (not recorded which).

CDR3 protein: CSAWTSGGYQETQYF. In nucleotides, the CDR3 is TGCAGTGCTTGGACTAGCGGGGGGTACCAAGAGACCCAGTACTTC. This sequence joins TRBV20-1 and TRBJ2-5; 14 bases fit TRBD2. V was pared by 5 bases and J by 0 bases, with 2 bases of the junction left unmatched. This CDR3 has 15 amino acids. CDR1 DFQATT and CDR2 SNEGSKA come from the germline V gene (reference sequence).